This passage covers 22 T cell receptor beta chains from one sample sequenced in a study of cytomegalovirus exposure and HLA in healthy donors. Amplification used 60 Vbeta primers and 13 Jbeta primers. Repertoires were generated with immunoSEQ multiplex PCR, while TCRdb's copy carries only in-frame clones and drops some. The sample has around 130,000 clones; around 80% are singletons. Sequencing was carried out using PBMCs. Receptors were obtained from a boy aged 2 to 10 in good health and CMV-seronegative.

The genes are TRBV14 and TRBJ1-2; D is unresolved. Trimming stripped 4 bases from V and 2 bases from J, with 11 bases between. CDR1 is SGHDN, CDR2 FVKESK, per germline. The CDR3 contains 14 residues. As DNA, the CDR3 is TGTGCCAGCAGCCTCCCCCCACTAAACTATGGCTACACCTTC. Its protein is CASSLPPLNYGYTF. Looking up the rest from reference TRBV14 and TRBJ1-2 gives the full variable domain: EAGVTQFPSHSVIEKGQTVTLRCDPISGHDNLYWYRRVMGKEIKFLLHFVKESKQDESGMPNNRFLAERTGGTYSTLKVQPAELEDSGVYFCASSLPPLNYGYTFGSGTRLTVV.

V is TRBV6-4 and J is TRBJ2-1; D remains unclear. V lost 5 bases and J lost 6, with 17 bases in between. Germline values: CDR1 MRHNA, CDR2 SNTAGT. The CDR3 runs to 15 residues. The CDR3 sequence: CASSTLPGTGNEQFF. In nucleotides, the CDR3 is TGTGCCAGCAGTACCCTGCCCGGTACCGGCAATGAGCAGTTCTTC.

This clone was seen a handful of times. CDR3 sequence: CASSTGDMEKLFF. CDR3 in DNA: TGTGCCAGTAGTACAGGGGACATGGAAAAACTGTTTTTT. The chain joins TRBV19 to TRBJ1-4; D is possibly TRBD1 (6 bases). Germline CDR1 LNHDA, CDR2 SQIVND (reference sequence). The CDR3 sequence is 13 residues long. Trimming took 4 bases from V and 8 from J, leaving 11 bases between them. Full variable domain (rest looked up from reference TRBV19 and TRBJ1-4): DGGITQSPKYLFRKEGQNVTLSCEQNLNHDAMYWYRQDPGQGLRLIYYSQIVNDFQKGDIAEGYSVSREKKESFPLTVTSAQKNPTAFYLCASSTGDMEKLFFGSGTQLSVL.

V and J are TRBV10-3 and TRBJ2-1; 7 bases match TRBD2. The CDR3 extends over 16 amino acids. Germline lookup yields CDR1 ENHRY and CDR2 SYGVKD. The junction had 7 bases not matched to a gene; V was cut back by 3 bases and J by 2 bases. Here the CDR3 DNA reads TGTGCCATCAGTGACGCGGGGGAGGGCCCCTACAATGAGCAGTTCTTC. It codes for CAISDAGEGPYNEQFF.

CDR3 in DNA: TGTGCCAGCAGCGTACAGGCCCCCACCACCGGGGAGCTGTTTTTT. Amino acid sequence: CASSVQAPTTGELFF. V and J are TRBV9 and TRBJ2-2, with unresolved D. The CDR3 is 15 residues long. CDR1 and CDR2 (germline): SGDLS, YYNGEE. Trimming pared 1 base from V and 4 bases from J, leaving 11 bases between.

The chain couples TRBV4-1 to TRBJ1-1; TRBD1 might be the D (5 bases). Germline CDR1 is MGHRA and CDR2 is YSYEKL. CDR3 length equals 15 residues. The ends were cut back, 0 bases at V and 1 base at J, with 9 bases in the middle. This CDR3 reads CASSQEGRENTEAFF. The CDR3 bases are TGCGCCAGCAGCCAAGAAGGCAGGGAGAACACTGAAGCTTTCTTT.

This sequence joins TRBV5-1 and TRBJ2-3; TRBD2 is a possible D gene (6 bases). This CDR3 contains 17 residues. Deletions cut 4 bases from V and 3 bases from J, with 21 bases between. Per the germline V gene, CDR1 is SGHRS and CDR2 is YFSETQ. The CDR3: CASSLLARARETDTQYF. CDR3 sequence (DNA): TGCGCCAGCAGCCTCTTAGCAAGGGCTCGGGAGACAGATACGCAGTATTTT.

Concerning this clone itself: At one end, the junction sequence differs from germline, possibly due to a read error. The CDR3 sequence: CASSPGLGREADTQYF. DNA of the CDR3: TGTGCTAGCAGCCCCGGGTTGGGCAGGGAGGCAGATACGCAGTATTTT. The J gene is TRBJ2-3, the V gene TRBV7-7; perhaps TRBD2 as D (6 bases). The germline V gene encodes CDR1 SSHAT and CDR2 FNYEAQ (reference sequence). The CDR3 is made up of 16 amino acids.

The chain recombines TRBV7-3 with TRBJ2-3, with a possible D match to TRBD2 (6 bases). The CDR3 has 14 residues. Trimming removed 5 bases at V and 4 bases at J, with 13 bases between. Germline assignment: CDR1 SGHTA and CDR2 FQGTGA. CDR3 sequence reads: CASSTGTWPDTQYF. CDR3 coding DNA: TGTGCCAGCAGCACCGGGACTTGGCCAGATACGCAGTATTTT.

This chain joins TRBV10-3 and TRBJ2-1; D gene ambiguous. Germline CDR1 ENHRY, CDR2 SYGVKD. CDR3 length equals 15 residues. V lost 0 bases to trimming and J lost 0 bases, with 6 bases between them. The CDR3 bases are TGTGCCATCAGTGAGTCGATACTCTCCTACAATGAGCAGTTCTTC. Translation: CAISESILSYNEQFF.

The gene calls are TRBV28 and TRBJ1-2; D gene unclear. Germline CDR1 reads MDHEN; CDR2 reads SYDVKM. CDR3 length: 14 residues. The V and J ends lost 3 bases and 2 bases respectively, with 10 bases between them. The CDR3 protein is CASSLGGKNYGYTF. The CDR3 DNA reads TGTGCCAGCAGTTTGGGAGGGAAGAACTATGGCTACACCTTC.

The CDR3 loop is CASRPVRANYGYTF. CDR3 coding DNA: TGTGCCAGCAGACCCGTCAGGGCCAACTATGGCTACACCTTC. The chain joins TRBV6-5 to TRBJ1-2; maybe TRBD1 (5 bases). The CDR3 has 14 amino acids. The V and J ends lost 6 bases and 2 bases respectively, with 13 bases between them. In germline, CDR1 is MNHEY, CDR2 SVGAGI.

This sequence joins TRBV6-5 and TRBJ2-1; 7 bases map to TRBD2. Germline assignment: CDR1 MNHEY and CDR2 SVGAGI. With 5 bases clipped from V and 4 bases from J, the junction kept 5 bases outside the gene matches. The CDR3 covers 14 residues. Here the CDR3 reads CASSRASGYNEQFF. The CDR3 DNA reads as TGTGCCAGCAGTAGGGCTAGCGGATACAATGAGCAGTTCTTC.

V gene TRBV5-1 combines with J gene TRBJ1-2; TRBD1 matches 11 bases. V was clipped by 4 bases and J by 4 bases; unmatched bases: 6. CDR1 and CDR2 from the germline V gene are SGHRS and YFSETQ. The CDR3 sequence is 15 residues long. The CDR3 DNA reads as TGCGCCAGCAGCAGAGACGGGACAGGGGGCTATGGCTACACCTTC. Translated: CASSRDGTGGYGYTF.

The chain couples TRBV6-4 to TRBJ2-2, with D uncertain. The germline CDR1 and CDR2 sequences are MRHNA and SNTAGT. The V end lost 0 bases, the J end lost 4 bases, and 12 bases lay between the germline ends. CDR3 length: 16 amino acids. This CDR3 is CASSDSSLPSTGELFF. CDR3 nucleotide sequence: TGTGCCAGCAGTGACTCGAGTCTACCGTCCACCGGGGAGCTGTTTTTT.

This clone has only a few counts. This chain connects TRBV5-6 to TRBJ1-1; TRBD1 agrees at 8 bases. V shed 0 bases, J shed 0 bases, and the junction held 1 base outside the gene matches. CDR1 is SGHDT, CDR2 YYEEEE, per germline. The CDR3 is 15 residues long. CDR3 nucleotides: TGTGCCAGCAGCTTGGGGGACAGGCTGAACACTGAAGCTTTCTTT. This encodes CASSLGDRLNTEAFF.

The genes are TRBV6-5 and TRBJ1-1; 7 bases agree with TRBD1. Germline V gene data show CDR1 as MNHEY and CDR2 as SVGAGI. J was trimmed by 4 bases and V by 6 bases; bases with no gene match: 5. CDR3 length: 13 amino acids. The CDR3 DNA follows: TGTGCCAGCAGGTCACAGGGGAGCACTGAAGCTTTCTTT. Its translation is CASRSQGSTEAFF.

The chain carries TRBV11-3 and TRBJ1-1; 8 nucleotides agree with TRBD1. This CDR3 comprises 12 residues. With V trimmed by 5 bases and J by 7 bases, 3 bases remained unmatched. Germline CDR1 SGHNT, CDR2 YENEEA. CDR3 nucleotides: TGTGCCAGCAGCCGAGACAGGGGTGAAGCTTTCTTT. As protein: CASSRDRGEAFF.

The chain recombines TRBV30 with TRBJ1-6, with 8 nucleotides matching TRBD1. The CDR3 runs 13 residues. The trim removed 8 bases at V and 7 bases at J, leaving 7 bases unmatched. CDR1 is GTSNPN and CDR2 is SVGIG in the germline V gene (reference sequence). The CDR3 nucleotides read TGTGCCCGGCAGGGGGACAGGAATTCACCCCTCCACTTT. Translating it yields CARQGDRNSPLHF.

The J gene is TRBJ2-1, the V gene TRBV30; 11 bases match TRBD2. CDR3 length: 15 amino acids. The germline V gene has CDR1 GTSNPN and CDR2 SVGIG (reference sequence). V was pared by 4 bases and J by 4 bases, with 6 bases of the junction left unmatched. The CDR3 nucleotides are TGTGCCTGGACTGATGGGACTAGCGGTTACAATGAGCAGTTCTTC. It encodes CAWTDGTSGYNEQFF.

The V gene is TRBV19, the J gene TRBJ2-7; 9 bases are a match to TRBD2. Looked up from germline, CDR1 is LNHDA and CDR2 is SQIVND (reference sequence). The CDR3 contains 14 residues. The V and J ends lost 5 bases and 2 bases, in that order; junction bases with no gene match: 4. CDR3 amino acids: CASSLAGGPYEQYF. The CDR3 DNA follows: TGTGCCAGTAGTCTGGCGGGGGGGCCCTACGAGCAGTACTTC.

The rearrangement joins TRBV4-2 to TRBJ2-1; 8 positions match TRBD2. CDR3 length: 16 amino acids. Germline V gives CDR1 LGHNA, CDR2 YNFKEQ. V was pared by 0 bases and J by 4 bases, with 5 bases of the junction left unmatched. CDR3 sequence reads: CASSQDISGAYNEQFF. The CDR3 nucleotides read TGTGCCAGCAGCCAAGATATTAGCGGGGCTTACAATGAGCAGTTCTTC.